This note documents a single TCR beta chain sequence. Its matching antigen is unknown. This specimen comes from a study of graft-versus-host responses after intestinal transplantation. Study-level background: Among the recipients, all got anti-thymocyte globulin induction and then tacrolimus and steroids for two to four years.

Assay used: immunoSEQ multiplex PCR; TCRdb lists only in-frame clones, some missing. Here the sample spans 98,000 or so clones, more than 85% being singletons. Trimming cost V 5 bases and J 9 bases; bases outside gene matches: 7. Germline CDR1 and CDR2: SGHTA and FQGTGA. This CDR3 is built from 15 residues. J is TRBJ2-1 and V is TRBV7-3, with 13 nucleotides matching TRBD2. This clonotype originated in a human donor who received an intestinal transplant. Sequenced material: unstimulated CD4+ T cells sorted from spleen or lymph node cells, taken before intestinal transplant. The CDR3 is CASSIGLAGVSEQFF. CDR3 DNA: TGTGCCAGCAGCATCGGACTAGCGGGAGTATCTGAGCAGTTCTTC. The full variable domain, its missing parts supplied by reference TRBV7-3 and TRBJ2-1, is GAGVSQTPSNKVTEKGKYVELRCDPISGHTALYWYRQSLGQGPEFLIYFQGTGAADDSGLPNDRFFAVRPEGSVSTLKIQRTERGDSAVYLCASSIGLAGVSEQFFGPGTRLTVL.